The 17 T cell receptor beta chains reported below all come from one sample, sequenced in a study of blood T cells in healthy people across ages. A sample-barcoded 5' primer and a J-beta primer mix were used in a second PCR of roughly 7 to 11 cycles. MiXCR was run by TCRdb on the 5' RACE reads, yielding one entry per CDR3 protein. The table has around 800,000 distinct CDR3 sequences, 62% seen once. The sequencing sample was made of blood. The source of these receptors is a man younger than 40 in good health.

This clonotype was detected once. The V and J genes are TRBV6-1 and TRBJ1-2; D is perhaps TRBD1 (5 bases). Germline loops: CDR1 MNHNS, CDR2 SASEGT. CDR3 length: 12 amino acids. V shed 7 bases and J shed 5 bases, with 11 bases lying between them. CDR3 loop: CASTGVGYGYTF. CDR3 DNA: TGTGCCAGCACGGGGGTAGGTTATGGCTACACCTTC.

The table lists this clonotype with a few counts. V and J are TRBV20-1 and TRBJ2-7; TRBD1 might be the D (5 bases). Germline V lookup: CDR1 DFQATT, CDR2 SNEGSKA (reference sequence). The CDR3 covers 13 residues. V gave up 4 bases and J gave up 4 bases, with 14 bases separating them. CDR3 DNA: TGCAGTGCTAATGAAGGGGAACCATACGAGCAGTACTTC. Translated: CSANEGEPYEQYF.

This clonotype was seen a single time. The chain combines TRBV10-3 with TRBJ2-5; TRBD2 agrees at 7 bases. V shed 7 bases, J shed 2 bases, and the junction held 4 bases outside the gene matches. CDR1 and CDR2 from the germline V gene are ENHRY and SYGVKD. This CDR3 has 13 residues. CDR3 in DNA: TGTGCCATCACTGGGGGGGAACAAGAGACCCAGTACTTC. Its protein product is CAITGGEQETQYF.

V usage is TRBV9 and J usage is TRBJ1-5; D is ambiguous. This CDR3 region has 15 residues. Trimming took off 1 base at V and 0 bases at J, with 8 bases between the two ends. Germline V gene sequence: CDR1 SGDLS, CDR2 YYNGEE. The CDR3 spells CASSVTPYSNQPQHF. The CDR3 coding sequence is TGTGCCAGCAGCGTAACACCATATAGCAATCAGCCCCAGCATTTT.

The chain uses TRBV9 and TRBJ1-2, with D tentatively TRBD1 (5 bases). The V end was cut by 10 bases, the J end by 2 bases, with 18 bases between. Germline CDR1 SGDLS, CDR2 YYNGEE. The CDR3 is 14 amino acids. In DNA, the CDR3 is TGTGCCGGCAAAGGCAGGGCTGGAAACTATGGCTACACCTTC. It codes for CAGKGRAGNYGYTF. The whole variable domain, filled in from reference TRBV9 and TRBJ1-2, reads DSGVTQTPKHLITATGQRVTLRCSPRSGDLSVYWYQQSLDQGLQFLIQYYNGEERAKGNILERFSAQQFPDLHSELNLSSLELGDSALYFCAGKGRAGNYGYTFGSGTRLTVV.

The V gene is TRBV12-3 or TRBV12-4, the J gene TRBJ2-1; TRBD2 matches 7 bases. The J call may be faulty, since TRBJ2-7 better matches the DNA end. CDR3 length equals 17 residues. CDR3 nucleotides: TGTGCCAGCAGTTTAGGGCTAGCGGTAAGCTCCTACAATGAGCAGTACTTC. This gives the protein CASSLGLAVSSYNEQYF.

This clonotype was recorded only once. V usage is TRBV28 and J usage is TRBJ2-7; 9 bases align to TRBD2. The J call could be wrong; TRBJ2-5 is a better fit for the DNA end. Per germline, CDR1 MDHEN and CDR2 SYDVKM. This CDR3 spans 16 amino acids. The CDR3 loop is CASTAGGASGEETQYF. The CDR3 DNA reads as TGTGCCAGCACCGCCGGGGGGGCTAGCGGGGAAGAGACCCAGTACTTC.

V gene TRBV29-1 combines with J gene TRBJ1-2; possibly TRBD1 for D (5 bases). Trimming pared 4 bases from V and 6 bases from J, leaving 18 bases between. CDR1 and CDR2 from the germline V gene are SQVTM and ANQGSEA. The CDR3 loop spans 14 amino acids. The CDR3 DNA follows: TGCAGCGTTGCCGAGGGGAGGCATATCGATGGCTACACCTTC. Residues: CSVAEGRHIDGYTF. The whole variable domain, remainder taken from reference TRBV29-1 and TRBJ1-2, is SAVISQKPSRDICQRGTSLTIQCQVDSQVTMMFWYRQQPGQSLTLIATANQGSEATYESGFVIDKFPISRPNLTFSTLTVSNMSPEDSSIYLCSVAEGRHIDGYTFGSGTRLTVV.

V gene TRBV3-1 combines with J gene TRBJ1-2, with a weak D call TRBD1 (5 bases). Trimming pared 1 base from V and 8 bases from J, leaving 17 bases between. Germline V gives CDR1 LGHDT, CDR2 YNNKEL (reference sequence). This CDR3 has 15 residues. CDR3 sequence: CASSQGIGHKKGYTF. CDR3 in DNA: TGTGCCAGCAGCCAAGGTATAGGACACAAGAAAGGCTACACCTTC.

The genes are TRBV7-6 and TRBJ2-1; 12 bases are a match to TRBD2. There are 16 residues in the CDR3. The ends lost 3 bases at V and 6 bases at J; junction bases unmatched: 6. CDR1 is SGHVS, CDR2 FNYEAQ, per germline. The CDR3 bases are TGTGCCAGCAGCTTCACCGGGACTAGCGGGTTCAATGAGCAGTTCTTC. Translation: CASSFTGTSGFNEQFF.

This clonotype has more than one count but fewer than ten. Compared with germline, one end of the junction differs, possibly owing to a read error. The chain uses TRBV3-1 and TRBJ1-2; D uncertain. Germline V CDR1 and CDR2: LGHDT, YNNKEL (reference sequence). The CDR3 runs 11 residues. In DNA form, the CDR3 reads TGCGAAAACCGGGAAAACTATGGCTACACCTTC. This encodes CENRENYGYTF. The full variable domain, rest sourced from reference TRBV3-1 and TRBJ1-2, is DTAVSQTPKYLVTQMGNDKSIKCEQNLGHDTMYWYKQDSKKFLKIMFSYNNKELIINETVPNRFSPKSPDKAHLNLHINSLELGDSAVYFCENRENYGYTFGSGTRLTVV.

The chain has TRBV28 and TRBJ2-1; 7 bases fit TRBD2. In germline, CDR1 is MDHEN, CDR2 SYDVKM. The CDR3 runs 15 residues. V shed 5 bases and J 5 bases; nucleotides not matched to a gene: 9. The CDR3 loop is CASSPPGGRHNEQFF. Here the CDR3 DNA reads TGTGCCAGCAGTCCCCCGGGGGGTAGGCACAATGAGCAGTTCTTC.

V and J are TRBV20-1 and TRBJ2-3; tentatively, D is TRBD1 or TRBD2 (5 bases each). Trimming pared 6 bases from V and 4 bases from J, leaving 17 bases between. The length of the CDR3 is 14 residues. Germline CDR1 DFQATT, CDR2 SNEGSKA (reference sequence). The CDR3, as DNA: TGCAGTGCCGACCCGGGACGAATCTCAGATACGCAGTATTTT. It codes for CSADPGRISDTQYF.

This clonotype was detected only a few times. CDR3 amino acids: CASSRQGAMEQYF. Written as DNA, the CDR3 is TGTGCCAGCAGCCGACAGGGGGCGATGGAGCAGTACTTC. This chain connects TRBV7-2 to TRBJ2-5; 10 nucleotides align to TRBD1. V lost 5 bases to trimming and J lost 11 bases; unmatched junction nucleotides: 8. The CDR3 extends over 13 amino acids. The germline CDR1 and CDR2 sequences are SGHTA and FQGNSA.

The V call is TRBV12-3 or TRBV12-4, the J call TRBJ2-5, with unresolved D. Matching the DNA end better, TRBJ2-7 makes the J call doubtful. There are 12 residues in the CDR3. Here the CDR3 DNA reads TGTGCCAGCAGTTTAAAGGTGTACGAGCAGTACTTC. Translating gives CASSLKVYEQYF.

This clonotype was seen only a few times. The chain employs TRBV7-2 and TRBJ2-5; D could derive from TRBD1 or TRBD2 (6 bases each). Trimming took off 2 bases at V and 4 bases at J, with 14 bases between the two ends. Per the germline V gene, CDR1 is SGHTA and CDR2 is FQGNSA. The length of the CDR3 is 15 residues. The CDR3 DNA reads as TGTGCCAGCAGCTTACTGGGGGGCCAAGGAGAGACCCAGTACTTC. Protein sequence: CASSLLGGQGETQYF.

V and J are TRBV4-1 and TRBJ2-5; the D is unclear. V was clipped by 1 base and J by 2 bases, with 8 bases between them. This CDR3 region has 14 residues. Germline CDR1 reads MGHRA; CDR2 reads YSYEKL. CDR3 sequence (DNA): TGCGCCAGCAGCCAAGGAATAGTTCAAGAGACCCAGTACTTC. As protein: CASSQGIVQETQYF.